A selection of T cell receptor beta chains follows, all from one sample in a study of blood T cell repertoires in COVID-19. Sequencing was performed with immunoSEQ multiplex PCR; in TCRdb, only in-frame clones are kept and a portion is missing. The table records 130,000 to 150,000 clones, under 90% of them present only once. What was sequenced was peripheral blood. These receptors were taken from a man between 70 and 80 years old who had recovered from COVID-19. The CDR3 runs from the conserved cysteine through the conserved F or W. D genes are given only for firm matches. Where a row states a size, it is once, few, many or the class of an expanded clone; other rows omit it.

cdr3_aa: CASKMKPSYNEQFF; cdr3_nt: TGTGCCAGCAAGATGAAGCCTTCCTACAATGAGCAGTTCTTC; j_call: TRBJ2-1; v_call: TRBV2; clone_size: -; d_call: -
cdr3_aa: CSVVVPNNNEQFF; cdr3_nt: TGCAGCGTTGTAGTTCCTAATAACAATGAGCAGTTCTTC; j_call: TRBJ2-1; v_call: TRBV29-1; clone_size: -; d_call: -
cdr3_aa: CASARQANYEQYF; cdr3_nt: TGTGCCAGCGCCAGACAGGCCAACTACGAGCAGTACTTC; j_call: TRBJ2-7; v_call: TRBV6-5; clone_size: -; d_call: -
cdr3_aa: CASSRTGQPGEKLFF; cdr3_nt: TGTGCCAGCTCACGAACAGGGCAGCCGGGGGAAAAACTGTTTTTT; j_call: TRBJ1-4; v_call: TRBV18; clone_size: once; d_call: -
cdr3_aa: CASSLSGGGGYEQYF; cdr3_nt: TGTGCCAGCAGTTTAAGTGGGGGAGGAGGCTACGAGCAGTACTTC; j_call: TRBJ2-7; v_call: TRBV27; clone_size: once; d_call: -
cdr3_aa: CASSTGTSGQETQYF; cdr3_nt: TGTGCCAGCAGCACGGGGACTAGCGGACAAGAGACCCAGTACTTC; j_call: TRBJ2-5; v_call: TRBV7-9; clone_size: once; d_call: TRBD2
cdr3_aa: CASSYSTGGIYEQYF; cdr3_nt: TGTGCCAGCAGTTACTCGACAGGGGGCATATACGAGCAGTACTTC; j_call: TRBJ2-7; v_call: TRBV6-5; clone_size: few; d_call: TRBD1
cdr3_aa: CASSDSMVVGLPSSGYSNQPQHF; cdr3_nt: TGTGCCAGCAGTGACTCGATGGTTGTCGGACTTCCTTCCTCGGGCTATAGCAATCAGCCCCAGCATTTT; j_call: TRBJ1-5; v_call: TRBV6-4; clone_size: -; d_call: -
cdr3_aa: CASSRSPESDEQFF; cdr3_nt: TGCGCCAGCAGCCGAAGCCCTGAAAGCGATGAGCAGTTCTTC; j_call: TRBJ2-1; v_call: TRBV4-1; clone_size: -; d_call: -
cdr3_aa: CASSLGLIPDEQFF; cdr3_nt: TGCGCCAGCAGCCTTGGACTAATCCCGGATGAGCAGTTCTTC; j_call: TRBJ2-1; v_call: TRBV4-3; clone_size: -; d_call: -
cdr3_aa: CASSLGLLAGRYEQYF; cdr3_nt: TGTGCCAGCAGCTTGGGACTCCTAGCGGGCAGGTACGAGCAGTACTTC; j_call: TRBJ2-7; v_call: TRBV5-6; clone_size: -; d_call: TRBD2
cdr3_aa: CASSSEQIMNTEAFF; cdr3_nt: TGTGCCAGCAGCTCCGAACAGATTATGAACACTGAAGCTTTCTTT; j_call: TRBJ1-1; v_call: TRBV7-9; clone_size: -; d_call: -
cdr3_aa: CASSPLAAQETQYF; cdr3_nt: TGTGCCAGCAGCCCACTAGCGGCCCAAGAGACCCAGTACTTC; j_call: TRBJ2-5; v_call: TRBV7-9; clone_size: -; d_call: TRBD2
cdr3_aa: CATSEADSSSYNEQFF; cdr3_nt: TGTGCCACCAGTGAGGCGGACTCGAGCTCCTACAATGAGCAGTTCTTC; j_call: TRBJ2-1; v_call: TRBV24-1; clone_size: few; d_call: -
cdr3_aa: CASNDRLNTEAFF; cdr3_nt: TGTGCCAGTAACGACAGGCTGAACACTGAAGCTTTCTTT; j_call: TRBJ1-1; v_call: TRBV19; clone_size: -; d_call: -
cdr3_aa: CASSFFRTGEDTGELFF; cdr3_nt: TGTGCCAGCAGTTTTTTCCGGACAGGGGAGGACACCGGGGAGCTGTTTTTT; j_call: TRBJ2-2; v_call: TRBV27; clone_size: many; d_call: TRBD1
cdr3_aa: CSASGYTGEYGNTIYF; cdr3_nt: TGCAGTGCTAGTGGGTATACAGGAGAATATGGAAACACCATATATTTT; j_call: TRBJ1-3; v_call: TRBV20-1; clone_size: -; d_call: -
cdr3_aa: CASSSGTSGIQYF; cdr3_nt: TGTGCCAGCAGTTCCGGGACTAGCGGGATTCAGTACTTC; j_call: TRBJ2-4; v_call: TRBV6-6; clone_size: -; d_call: TRBD2
cdr3_aa: CATGLNYEQYF; cdr3_nt: TGTGCCACGGGACTAAACTACGAGCAGTACTTC; j_call: TRBJ2-7; v_call: TRBV6-5; clone_size: -; d_call: TRBD2
cdr3_aa: CASSLDLAGVGEGTQYF; cdr3_nt: TGCGCCAGCAGCTTGGATCTAGCGGGAGTTGGGGAGGGGACCCAGTACTTC; j_call: TRBJ2-5; v_call: TRBV5-1; clone_size: -; d_call: TRBD2
cdr3_aa: CSVEDGQGGYEQYF; cdr3_nt: TGCAGCGTTGAAGACGGACAGGGGGGGTACGAGCAGTACTTC; j_call: TRBJ2-7; v_call: TRBV29-1; clone_size: -; d_call: TRBD1
cdr3_aa: CASRTTDNEQFF; cdr3_nt: TGTGCCAGCCGGACTACCGACAATGAGCAGTTCTTC; j_call: TRBJ2-1; v_call: TRBV28; clone_size: -; d_call: -
cdr3_aa: CAWRSQEAFF; cdr3_nt: TGTGCCTGGAGATCCCAAGAAGCTTTCTTT; j_call: TRBJ1-1; v_call: TRBV30; clone_size: -; d_call: -
cdr3_aa: CASSLGGSSQPQHF; cdr3_nt: TGCGCCAGCAGCCTCGGCGGGAGCAGTCAGCCCCAGCATTTT; j_call: TRBJ1-5; v_call: TRBV4-1; clone_size: -; d_call: -
cdr3_aa: CASGLSGWSATQYF; cdr3_nt: TGTGCTAGTGGTTTGTCCGGCTGGAGTGCTACGCAGTATTTT; j_call: TRBJ2-3; v_call: TRBV12-5; clone_size: -; d_call: -
cdr3_aa: CASSLMVAGGPGEQYF; cdr3_nt: TGTGCCAGCAGTTTAATGGTAGCGGGAGGGCCCGGGGAGCAGTACTTC; j_call: TRBJ2-7; v_call: TRBV27; clone_size: -; d_call: TRBD2
cdr3_aa: CASSHRGAAQPQHF; cdr3_nt: TGTGCCAGTAGTCACAGGGGTGCCGCTCAGCCCCAGCATTTT; j_call: TRBJ1-5; v_call: TRBV19; clone_size: -; d_call: TRBD1
cdr3_aa: CSVKGTSGTGADTQYF; cdr3_nt: TGCAGCGTTAAAGGGACTAGCGGGACGGGGGCAGATACGCAGTATTTT; j_call: TRBJ2-3; v_call: TRBV29-1; clone_size: -; d_call: TRBD2
cdr3_aa: CASSTGSAYEQYF; cdr3_nt: TGCGCCAGCAGCACGGGGTCCGCCTACGAGCAGTACTTC; j_call: TRBJ2-7; v_call: TRBV5-1; clone_size: -; d_call: -
cdr3_aa: CASSRPGQDYGYTF; cdr3_nt: TGTGCCAGCAGCCGCCCAGGACAGGACTATGGCTACACCTTC; j_call: TRBJ1-2; v_call: TRBV5-4; clone_size: once; d_call: TRBD1
cdr3_aa: CASSRGQGLEKLFF; cdr3_nt: TGCGCCAGCTCAAGGGGACAGGGTTTGGAAAAACTGTTTTTT; j_call: TRBJ1-4; v_call: TRBV5-1; clone_size: -; d_call: TRBD1
cdr3_aa: CASSLGPGNTEAFF; cdr3_nt: TGTGCCAGCAGCTTAGGCCCGGGGAACACTGAAGCTTTCTTT; j_call: TRBJ1-1; v_call: TRBV7-2; clone_size: once; d_call: -
cdr3_aa: CASSLVVAGAYNEQFF; cdr3_nt: TGTGCCAGCAGCTTAGTGGTAGCGGGAGCCTACAATGAGCAGTTCTTC; j_call: TRBJ2-1; v_call: TRBV7-9; clone_size: once; d_call: TRBD2
cdr3_aa: CASSRTGGNNYGYTF; cdr3_nt: TGTGCCAGCAGTAGAACAGGGGGGAATAACTATGGCTACACCTTC; j_call: TRBJ1-2; v_call: TRBV6-5; clone_size: -; d_call: TRBD1
cdr3_aa: CASSVDDGRGDEQFF; cdr3_nt: TGTGCCAGCAGCGTAGATGATGGGAGAGGAGATGAGCAGTTCTTC; j_call: TRBJ2-1; v_call: TRBV9; clone_size: -; d_call: -
cdr3_aa: CASSLLAGNYEQYF; cdr3_nt: TGTGCCAGCAGCTTACTAGCGGGGAACTACGAGCAGTACTTC; j_call: TRBJ2-7; v_call: TRBV5-8; clone_size: -; d_call: TRBD2
cdr3_aa: CATRGGGNTIYF; cdr3_nt: TGTGCCACCCGGGGGGGCGGAAACACCATATATTTT; j_call: TRBJ1-3; v_call: TRBV12-3/TRBV12-4; clone_size: -; d_call: -
cdr3_aa: CASSDGGRPGEQYF; cdr3_nt: TGTGCCAGCAGCGATGGCGGGAGGCCAGGCGAGCAGTACTTC; j_call: TRBJ2-7; v_call: TRBV9; clone_size: -; d_call: TRBD2
cdr3_aa: CAWSRTVYQPQHF; cdr3_nt: TGTGCCTGGAGCCGGACAGTTTATCAGCCCCAGCATTTT; j_call: TRBJ1-5; v_call: TRBV30; clone_size: -; d_call: -
cdr3_aa: CASSAQGNPEFF; cdr3_nt: TGTGCCAGCAGTGCTCAGGGCAACCCAGAGTTCTTC; j_call: TRBJ2-1; v_call: TRBV2; clone_size: -; d_call: -
cdr3_aa: CASSLYNEQFF; cdr3_nt: TGTGCCAGTAGTCTCTACAATGAGCAGTTCTTC; j_call: TRBJ2-1; v_call: TRBV19; clone_size: -; d_call: -
cdr3_aa: CASTRKQHMNTEAFF; cdr3_nt: TGTGCCAGTACACGGAAACAGCACATGAACACTGAAGCTTTCTTT; j_call: TRBJ1-1; v_call: TRBV19; clone_size: -; d_call: -
cdr3_aa: CASSPYSGGSYNEQFF; cdr3_nt: TGTGCCAGCTCACCCTATAGCGGGGGCTCCTACAATGAGCAGTTCTTC; j_call: TRBJ2-1; v_call: TRBV18; clone_size: -; d_call: TRBD2
cdr3_aa: CASSRSSAGGHQPQHF; cdr3_nt: TGTGCCAGCTCCCGAAGCTCTGCGGGGGGACATCAGCCCCAGCATTTT; j_call: TRBJ1-5; v_call: TRBV18; clone_size: -; d_call: -
cdr3_aa: CASSLIPHEDTIYF; cdr3_nt: TGTGCCAGCAGTTTGATTCCTCACGAGGACACCATATATTTT; j_call: TRBJ1-3; v_call: TRBV28; clone_size: -; d_call: -
cdr3_aa: CASSPSLAGATYEQYF; cdr3_nt: TGTGCCAGCTCACCGAGTCTAGCGGGGGCAACCTACGAGCAGTACTTC; j_call: TRBJ2-7; v_call: TRBV18; clone_size: once; d_call: TRBD2
cdr3_aa: CASSLQGGPGTDTQYF; cdr3_nt: TGCGCCAGCAGCCTCCAAGGTGGGCCAGGCACAGATACGCAGTATTTT; j_call: TRBJ2-3; v_call: TRBV5-1; clone_size: few; d_call: -
cdr3_aa: CAWSVGSGTGGAGGYTF; cdr3_nt: TGTGCCTGGAGTGTAGGGTCCGGGACAGGGGGCGCGGGGGGCTACACCTTC; j_call: TRBJ1-2; v_call: TRBV30; clone_size: -; d_call: TRBD1